The clone carrying this T cell receptor (beta chain) has a single count. Its antigen is not known. The data were obtained in a study of T-cell memory formation after mild COVID-19. Regarding the study as a whole: Contracting CD8+ clones were enriched in EMRA, CD4+ mainly in CM and EM. Second-wave clones that peaked on day 37 lacked confirmed SARS-CoV-2 specificity.

The CDR3 extends over 15 amino acids. With 8 bases removed from V and 0 bases from J, the gap between germline ends came to 18 bases. In germline, CDR1 is SQVTM, CDR2 ANQGSEA. Using its own MiXCR run on the 5' RACE reads, TCRdb lists one record per CDR3 protein. The table shows 400,000 to 500,000 distinct CDR3 sequences, with about a sixth occurring only once. The sample consisted of PBMCs or a T cell subset sorted from them (not recorded which). This rearrangement joins TRBV29-1 to TRBJ2-3; a possible D gene is TRBD2 (6 bases). This sequence was found in a young man who had mild COVID-19 (a few samples of this study predate the infection). Cell type and time point are not known. CDR3 amino acids: CSLGGAHNSTDTQYF. In DNA, the CDR3 is TGCAGCCTAGGCGGGGCCCATAATAGCACAGATACGCAGTATTTT.